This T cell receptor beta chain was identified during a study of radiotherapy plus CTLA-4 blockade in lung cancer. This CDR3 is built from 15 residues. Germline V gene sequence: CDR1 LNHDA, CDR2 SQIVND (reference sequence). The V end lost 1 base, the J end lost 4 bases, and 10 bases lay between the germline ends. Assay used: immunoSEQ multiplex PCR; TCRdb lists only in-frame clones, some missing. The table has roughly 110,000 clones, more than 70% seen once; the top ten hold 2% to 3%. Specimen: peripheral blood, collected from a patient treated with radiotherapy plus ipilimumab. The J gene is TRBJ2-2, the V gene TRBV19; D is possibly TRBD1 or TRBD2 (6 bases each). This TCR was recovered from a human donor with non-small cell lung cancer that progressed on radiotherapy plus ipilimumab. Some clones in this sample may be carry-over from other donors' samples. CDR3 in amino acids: CASSIGSGATGELFF. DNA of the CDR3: TGTGCCAGTAGTATAGGTTCGGGGGCCACCGGGGAGCTGTTTTTT.